This TCR beta chain was identified during a study of blood T cell repertoires in COVID-19. In the study overall: Sources were T cells, B-cell-depleted T cells, or PBMCs; the material itself was cDNA or gDNA.

Enrolled during active infection, Seattle patients were then followed longitudinally. The CDR3 loop spans 13 amino acids. CDR1 and CDR2 from the germline V gene are SGHNT and YENEEA. Trimming removed 5 bases from V and 1 base from J, with 7 bases in between. In the original analysis: Nucleated cell counts were estimated from reference gene primer amplification. Repertoires were generated with immunoSEQ multiplex PCR, while TCRdb's copy carries only in-frame clones and drops some. The V and J calls and clone size are taken from that table; D and trimming were inferred from the DNA. This table has approximately 120,000 clones, over 75% appearing once.

This TCR was recovered from a man under 40 with COVID-19, enrolled during active disease. The sequencing sample was made of peripheral blood. This chain uses TRBV11-3 with TRBJ2-3; D gene uncertain. The CDR3 DNA reads TGTGCCAGCAGCCCAATCCGCACAGATACGCAGTATTTT. Its protein product is CASSPIRTDTQYF.